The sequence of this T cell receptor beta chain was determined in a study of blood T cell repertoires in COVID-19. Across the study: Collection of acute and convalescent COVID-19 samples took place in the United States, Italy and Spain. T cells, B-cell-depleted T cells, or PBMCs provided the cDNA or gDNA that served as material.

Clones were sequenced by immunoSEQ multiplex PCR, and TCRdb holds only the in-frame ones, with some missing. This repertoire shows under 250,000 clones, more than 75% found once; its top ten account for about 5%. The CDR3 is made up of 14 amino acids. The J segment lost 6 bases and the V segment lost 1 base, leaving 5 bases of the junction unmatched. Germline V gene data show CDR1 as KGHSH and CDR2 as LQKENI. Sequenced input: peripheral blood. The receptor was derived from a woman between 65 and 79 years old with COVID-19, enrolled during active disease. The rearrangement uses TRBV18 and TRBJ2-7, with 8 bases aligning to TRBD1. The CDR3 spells CASSPLETGVEQYF. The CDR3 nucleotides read TGTGCCAGCTCACCACTCGAGACAGGGGTCGAGCAGTACTTC. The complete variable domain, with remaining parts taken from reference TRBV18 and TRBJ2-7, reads NAGVMQNPRHLVRRRGQEARLRCSPMKGHSHVYWYRQLPEEGLKFMVYLQKENIIDESGMPKERFSAEFPKEGPSILRIQQVVRGDSAAYFCASSPLETGVEQYFGPGTRLTVT.